Listed below are T cell receptor beta chains from one sample, sequenced in a study of blood T cell repertoires in COVID-19. TCRdb's table, derived via immunoSEQ multiplex PCR, lists solely in-frame clones and lacks some. The repertoire holds some 80,000 clones, around nine tenths seen once, with over 4% in the top ten. The sequenced sample consisted of peripheral blood. The receptors derive from a woman of 80 years or more with active or convalescent COVID-19. CDR3s include the opening cysteine and the closing phenylalanine or tryptophan. Each record gives: clone size, J gene, D gene, V gene, CDR3 length, CDR3 protein, CDR3 DNA. The D gene is left open where the match is weak. Clone size is stated in some rows and not others, as once, few, many or a class when expanded.

>.|TRBJ2-1|.|TRBV7-6|15
CASSLVGQGYNEQFF
TGTGCCAGCAGCTTAGTTGGTCAGGGTTACAATGAGCAGTTCTTC
>once|TRBJ1-4|.|TRBV11-2|16
CASSLRRTTTNEKLFF
TGTGCCAGCAGCTTAAGAAGGACTACAACTAATGAAAAACTGTTTTTT
>.|TRBJ2-7|TRBD2|TRBV28|16
CASSPHPGLSTYEQYF
TGTGCCAGCAGTCCCCACCCGGGACTATCAACCTACGAGCAGTACTTC
>.|TRBJ2-3|TRBD1|TRBV6-2/TRBV6-3|16
CASSYGPGQETDTQYF
TGTGCCAGCAGTTACGGACCGGGACAGGAAACAGATACGCAGTATTTT
>.|TRBJ1-2|.|TRBV28|12
CASAYSNYGYTF
TGTGCCAGCGCATACAGTAACTATGGCTACACCTTC
>once|TRBJ2-2|TRBD2|TRBV5-4|16
CASSVLAGISTGELFF
TGTGCCAGCAGCGTACTAGCGGGAATCAGCACCGGGGAGCTGTTTTTT
>.|TRBJ2-4|.|TRBV7-2|13
CASSLLAQRVQYF
TGTGCCAGCAGCTTATTAGCCCAAAGAGTTCAGTACTTC
>.|TRBJ1-2|.|TRBV5-6|12
CASSFNRAGYTF
TGTGCCAGCAGCTTTAACAGGGCTGGCTACACCTTC
>few|TRBJ1-2|.|TRBV7-9|13
CASSLVAVYGYTF
TGTGCCAGCAGCTTAGTGGCGGTCTATGGCTACACCTTC
>.|TRBJ2-3|.|TRBV5-1|13
CASRPGGTDTQYF
TGCGCCAGCAGGCCCGGTGGCACAGATACGCAGTATTTT
>.|TRBJ2-1|.|TRBV24-1|15
CATSGRGWDNNEQFF
TGTGCCACCAGTGGTCGAGGGTGGGATAACAATGAGCAGTTCTTC
>.|TRBJ1-4|.|TRBV19|15
CASSKSRQGNEKLFF
TGTGCCAGCTCTAAGTCGAGGCAGGGTAATGAAAAACTGTTTTTT
>.|TRBJ2-5|.|TRBV2|15
CASRERDLARETQYF
TGTGCCAGCAGGGAACGGGACTTAGCACGAGAGACCCAGTACTTC
>.|TRBJ2-2|TRBD1|TRBV10-2|14
CASLGQGVVGELFF
TGCGCCAGCCTTGGACAGGGAGTGGTCGGGGAGCTGTTTTTT
>few|TRBJ2-3|.|TRBV6-5|16
CASSYSGVGSGDTQYF
TGTGCCAGCAGTTACTCGGGCGTCGGGAGCGGAGATACGCAGTATTTT
>.|TRBJ2-5|TRBD1|TRBV18|15
CASSPRTGVQETQYF
TGTGCCAGCTCACCACGGACAGGGGTCCAAGAGACCCAGTACTTC
>.|TRBJ2-5|.|TRBV30|10
CAWGEETQYF
TGTGCCTGGGGCGAGGAGACCCAGTACTTC
>.|TRBJ2-5|TRBD2|TRBV5-1|14
CASSWGGSGETQYF
TGCGCCAGCAGCTGGGGAGGGAGCGGCGAGACCCAGTACTTC
>.|TRBJ2-7|.|TRBV10-3|16
CAISETEGGGDDEQYF
TGTGCCATCAGTGAGACCGAGGGGGGGGGTGACGACGAGCAGTACTTC
>.|TRBJ1-1|.|TRBV27|13
CASSFTGRTEAFF
TGTGCCAGCAGTTTCACAGGGCGTACTGAAGCTTTCTTT
>.|TRBJ1-1|TRBD1|TRBV3-1/TRBV3-2|19
CASSQDLATGGPGNTEAFF
TGTGCCAGCAGCCAAGATCTGGCGACAGGGGGCCCGGGGAACACTGAAGCTTTCTTT
>.|TRBJ2-3|TRBD2|TRBV2|13
CASVGGSTDTQYF
TGTGCCAGCGTGGGAGGGAGCACAGATACGCAGTATTTT
>.|TRBJ2-2|.|TRBV5-6|15
CASSLGLVGAGELFF
TGTGCCAGCAGCTTGGGGTTAGTAGGAGCCGGGGAGCTGTTTTTT
>.|TRBJ2-7|.|TRBV30|12
CAWRGMSDEQYF
TGTGCCTGGAGAGGTATGAGCGACGAGCAGTACTTC
>.|TRBJ2-7|.|TRBV5-1|13
CASSLGQKGEQYF
TGCGCCAGCAGCTTGGGACAGAAAGGCGAGCAGTACTTC
>.|TRBJ2-5|TRBD1|TRBV28|14
CASSPWTGGETQYF
TGTGCCAGCAGTCCTTGGACAGGGGGAGAGACCCAGTACTTC
>.|TRBJ1-4|.|TRBV7-2|14
CASSPGPRPGKLFF
TGTGCCAGCAGCCCCGGGCCCAGACCGGGGAAACTGTTTTTT
>.|TRBJ2-1|TRBD2|TRBV7-6|17
CASSLRTSGALYNEQFF
TGTGCCAGCAGCCTCCGGACTAGCGGGGCCCTCTACAATGAGCAGTTCTTC
>.|TRBJ1-3|.|TRBV28|14
CASSSAGSGNTIYF
TGTGCCAGCAGCTCCGCGGGTTCTGGAAACACCATATATTTT
>once|TRBJ2-5|TRBD1|TRBV19|15
CASKSRGRSQETQYF
TGTGCCAGTAAATCGAGGGGGCGAAGTCAAGAGACCCAGTACTTC
>.|TRBJ2-5|TRBD2|TRBV6-2/TRBV6-3|17
CASSSGTSGSRRETQYF
TGTGCCAGCAGTTCCGGGACTAGCGGGAGTCGCCGGGAGACCCAGTACTTC
>.|TRBJ2-1|TRBD2|TRBV13|15
CASSFWTSGGSRQFF
TGTGCCAGCAGCTTCTGGACTAGCGGGGGGAGCAGGCAGTTCTTC
>.|TRBJ1-1|TRBD1|TRBV6-1|16
CASSAHRGGAWTEAFF
TGTGCCAGCAGTGCTCACAGGGGGGGGGCGTGGACTGAAGCTTTCTTT
>.|TRBJ1-1|TRBD1|TRBV7-8|13
CASSTTGDTEAFF
TGTGCCAGCAGCACTACAGGGGACACTGAAGCTTTCTTT
>.|TRBJ1-2|TRBD1|TRBV6-5|14
CASRLDRGGGGYTF
TGTGCCAGCAGGCTTGACAGGGGAGGAGGCGGCTACACCTTC
>few|TRBJ1-1|.|TRBV21-1|16
CATAGAGDNDNTEAFF
TGTGCCACCGCGGGGGCTGGGGATAACGATAACACTGAAGCTTTCTTT
>.|TRBJ2-7|.|TRBV10-3|12
CAISRDKDEQYF
TGTGCCATCAGTAGGGACAAAGACGAGCAGTACTTC
>once|TRBJ1-5|.|TRBV7-2|13
CASSLTRAPPQHF
TGTGCCAGCAGCTTAACGAGGGCTCCGCCCCAGCATTTT
>.|TRBJ2-1|TRBD2|TRBV7-8|17
CASSLAGAGGVKNEQFF
TGTGCCAGCAGCTTAGCTGGGGCGGGAGGGGTCAAAAATGAGCAGTTCTTC
>.|TRBJ1-2|.|TRBV7-9|16
CASSSFLGQLSYGYTF
TGTGCCAGCAGCTCATTCCTAGGACAGCTTTCCTATGGCTACACCTTC
>.|TRBJ2-7|.|TRBV6-5|13
CASRAGTPYEQYF
TGTGCCAGCAGGGCCGGGACACCTTACGAGCAGTACTTC
>few|TRBJ2-2|.|TRBV10-3|11
CASLDTGELFF
TGTGCCAGCCTAGACACCGGGGAGCTGTTTTTT
>.|TRBJ2-1|TRBD2|TRBV20-1|15
CSASKGLAGGSEQFF
TGCAGTGCTAGTAAGGGACTAGCGGGAGGAAGTGAGCAGTTCTTC
>.|TRBJ2-7|TRBD1|TRBV6-5|13
CASTGQGLGEQYF
TGTGCCAGCACGGGACAGGGTCTCGGCGAGCAGTACTTC